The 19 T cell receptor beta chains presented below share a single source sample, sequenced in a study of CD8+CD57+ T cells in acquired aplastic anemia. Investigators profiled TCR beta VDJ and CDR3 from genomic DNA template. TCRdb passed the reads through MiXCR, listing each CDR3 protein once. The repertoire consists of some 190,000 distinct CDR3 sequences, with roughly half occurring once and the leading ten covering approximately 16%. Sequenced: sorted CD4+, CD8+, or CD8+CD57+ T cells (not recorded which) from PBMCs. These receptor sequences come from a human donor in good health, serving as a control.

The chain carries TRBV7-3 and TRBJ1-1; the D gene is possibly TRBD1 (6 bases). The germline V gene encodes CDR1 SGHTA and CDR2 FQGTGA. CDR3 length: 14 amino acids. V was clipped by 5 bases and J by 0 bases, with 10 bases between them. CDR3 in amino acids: CASSPGHMNTEAFF. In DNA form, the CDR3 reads TGTGCCAGCAGCCCGGGACACATGAACACTGAAGCTTTCTTT.

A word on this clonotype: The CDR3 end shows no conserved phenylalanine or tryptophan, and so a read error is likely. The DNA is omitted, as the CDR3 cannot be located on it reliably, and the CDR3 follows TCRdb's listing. The CDR3 loop is CASSEDRESMATPSVR. This chain joins TRBV10-1 and TRBJ1-1; TRBD1, the D gene given by the table, was not confirmed from the DNA. Germline-derived CDR1 and CDR2 are WNHNN and SYGVQD (reference sequence). From its first to its last residue, the CDR3 has 16 amino acids.

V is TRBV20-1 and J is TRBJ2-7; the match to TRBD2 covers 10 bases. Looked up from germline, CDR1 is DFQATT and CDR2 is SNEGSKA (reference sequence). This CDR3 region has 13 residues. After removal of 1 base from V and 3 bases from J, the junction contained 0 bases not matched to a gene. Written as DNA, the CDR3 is TGCAGTGCTAGAGGACTAGCGGGCTACGAGCAGTACTTC. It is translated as CSARGLAGYEQYF.

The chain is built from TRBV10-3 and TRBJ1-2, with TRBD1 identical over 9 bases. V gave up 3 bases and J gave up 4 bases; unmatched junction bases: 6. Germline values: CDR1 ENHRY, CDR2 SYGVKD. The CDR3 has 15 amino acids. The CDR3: CAISERDRVFYGYTF. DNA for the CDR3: TGTGCCATCAGTGAAAGGGACAGGGTTTTCTATGGCTACACCTTC.

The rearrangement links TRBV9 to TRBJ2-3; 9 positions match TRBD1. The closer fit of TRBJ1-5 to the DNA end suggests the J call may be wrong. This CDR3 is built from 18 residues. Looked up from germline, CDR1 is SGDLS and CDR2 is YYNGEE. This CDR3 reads CASSGPGQGGDTTDTQHF. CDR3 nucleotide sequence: TGTGCCAGCAGTGGGCCGGGACAGGGAGGAGACACGACAGATACGCAGCATTTT.

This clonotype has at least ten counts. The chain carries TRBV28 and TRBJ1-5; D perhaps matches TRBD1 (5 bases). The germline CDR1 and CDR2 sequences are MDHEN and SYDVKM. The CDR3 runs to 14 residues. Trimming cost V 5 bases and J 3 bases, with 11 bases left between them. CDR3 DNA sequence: TGTGCCAGCAGTCCAGACAGATTCAATCAGCCCCAGCATTTT. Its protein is CASSPDRFNQPQHF.

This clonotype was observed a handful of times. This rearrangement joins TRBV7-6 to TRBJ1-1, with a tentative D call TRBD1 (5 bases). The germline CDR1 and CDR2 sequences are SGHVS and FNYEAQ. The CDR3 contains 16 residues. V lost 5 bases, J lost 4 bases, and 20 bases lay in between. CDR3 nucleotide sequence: TGTGCCAGCAGCCCTCCGGGGACTAGCGGGGGCACTGAAGCTTTCTTT. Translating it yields CASSPPGTSGGTEAFF.

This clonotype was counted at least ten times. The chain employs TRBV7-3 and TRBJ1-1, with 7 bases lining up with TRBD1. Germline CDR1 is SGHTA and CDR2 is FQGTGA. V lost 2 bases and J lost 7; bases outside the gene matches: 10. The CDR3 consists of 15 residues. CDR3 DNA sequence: TGTGCCAGCAGCTTAGGAGGGACAGCCATTGTTGAAGCTTTCTTT. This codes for CASSLGGTAIVEAFF.

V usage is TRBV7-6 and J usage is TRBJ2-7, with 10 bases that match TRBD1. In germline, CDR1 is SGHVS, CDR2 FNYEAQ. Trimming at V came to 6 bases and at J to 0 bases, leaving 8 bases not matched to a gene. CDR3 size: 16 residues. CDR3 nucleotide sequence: TGTGCCAGCAGGGGAACCGGGACAGGGGTCTCCTACGAGCAGTACTTC. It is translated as CASRGTGTGVSYEQYF. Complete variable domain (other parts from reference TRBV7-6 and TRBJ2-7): GAGVSQSPRYKVTKRGQDVALRCDPISGHVSLYWYRQALGQGPEFLTYFNYEAQQDKSGLPNDRFSAERPEGSISTLTIQRTEQRDSAMYRCASRGTGTGVSYEQYFGPGTRLTVT.

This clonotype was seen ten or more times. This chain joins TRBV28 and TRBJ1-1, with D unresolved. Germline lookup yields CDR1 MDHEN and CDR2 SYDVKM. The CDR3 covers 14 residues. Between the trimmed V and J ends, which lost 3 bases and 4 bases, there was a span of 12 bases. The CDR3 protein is CASSLGGRTTEAFF. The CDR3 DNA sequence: TGTGCCAGCAGTTTGGGCGGGAGGACCACTGAAGCTTTCTTT.

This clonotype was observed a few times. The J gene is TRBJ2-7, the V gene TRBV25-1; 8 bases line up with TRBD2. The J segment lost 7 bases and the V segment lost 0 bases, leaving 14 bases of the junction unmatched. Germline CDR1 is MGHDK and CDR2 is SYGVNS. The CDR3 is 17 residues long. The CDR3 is CASSEYETGRVSVEQYF. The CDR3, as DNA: TGTGCCAGCAGTGAATATGAGACCGGGAGGGTGTCGGTGGAGCAGTACTTC.

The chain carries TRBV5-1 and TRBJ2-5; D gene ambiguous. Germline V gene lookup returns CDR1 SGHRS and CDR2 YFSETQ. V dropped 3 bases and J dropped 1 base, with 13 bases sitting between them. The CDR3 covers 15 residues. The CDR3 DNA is TGCGCCAGCAGCTCCCTCCTCGGAACCCAAGAGACCCAGTACTTC. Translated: CASSSLLGTQETQYF.

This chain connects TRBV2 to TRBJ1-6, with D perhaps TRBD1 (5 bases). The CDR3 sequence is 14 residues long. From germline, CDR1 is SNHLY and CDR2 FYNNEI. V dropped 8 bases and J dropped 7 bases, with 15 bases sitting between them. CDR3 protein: CASDRITLNSPLHF. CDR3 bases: TGTGCCAGCGACAGAATAACCCTCAATTCACCCCTCCACTTT.

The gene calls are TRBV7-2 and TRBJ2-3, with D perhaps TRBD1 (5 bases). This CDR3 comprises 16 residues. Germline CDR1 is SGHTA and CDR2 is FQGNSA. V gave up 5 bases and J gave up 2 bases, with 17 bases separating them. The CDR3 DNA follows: TGTGCCAGCAGCCAGCCCGCCTTGACAGACACAGATACGCAGTATTTT. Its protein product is CASSQPALTDTDTQYF.

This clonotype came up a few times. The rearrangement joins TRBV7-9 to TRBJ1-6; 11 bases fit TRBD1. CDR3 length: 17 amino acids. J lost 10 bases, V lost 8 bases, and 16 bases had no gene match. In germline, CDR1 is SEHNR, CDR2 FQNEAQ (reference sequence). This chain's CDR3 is CASSPGTGGISGSPLHF. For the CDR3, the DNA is TGTGCCAGCTCCCCTGGGACAGGGGGAATCTCAGGATCACCCCTCCACTTT.

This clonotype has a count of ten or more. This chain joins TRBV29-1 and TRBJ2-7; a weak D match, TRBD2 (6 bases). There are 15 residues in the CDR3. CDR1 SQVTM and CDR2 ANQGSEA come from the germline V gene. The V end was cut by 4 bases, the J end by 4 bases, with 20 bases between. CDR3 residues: CSVGEVGYGAYEQYF. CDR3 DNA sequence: TGCAGCGTTGGGGAGGTTGGTTACGGAGCTTACGAGCAGTACTTC.

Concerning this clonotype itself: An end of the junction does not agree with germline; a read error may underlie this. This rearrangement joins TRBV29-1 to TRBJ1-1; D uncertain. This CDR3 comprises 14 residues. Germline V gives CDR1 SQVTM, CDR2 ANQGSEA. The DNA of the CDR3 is TGCAGCGTTGAGTTGCAGGAGTGGAGCACTGAGGCTTTCTTT. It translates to CSVELQEWSTEAFF.

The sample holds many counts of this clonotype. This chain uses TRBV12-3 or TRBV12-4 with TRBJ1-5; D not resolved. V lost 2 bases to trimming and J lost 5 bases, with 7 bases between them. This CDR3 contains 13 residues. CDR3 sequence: CASSLTSDQPQHF. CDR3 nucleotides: TGTGCCAGCAGTTTAACTTCGGATCAGCCCCAGCATTTT.

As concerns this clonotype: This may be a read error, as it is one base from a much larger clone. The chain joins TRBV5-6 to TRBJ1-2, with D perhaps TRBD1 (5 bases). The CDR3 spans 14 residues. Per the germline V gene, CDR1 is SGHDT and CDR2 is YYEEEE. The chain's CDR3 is CASSLLLGATGCTF. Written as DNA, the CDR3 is TGTGCCAGCAGCCTACTCCTTGGGGCTACTGGCTGCACCTTC.